This T cell receptor (beta chain) comes out of a study of blood T cell repertoires in COVID-19. Assay: immunoSEQ multiplex PCR; the TCRdb copy retains only in-frame clones and omits some. Seen here are about 48,000 clones, roughly four fifths observed once, and the top ten hold roughly 7.7%. The germline V gene encodes CDR1 SGHKS and CDR2 YYEKEE (reference sequence). The J segment lost 5 bases and the V segment lost 4 bases, leaving 7 bases of the junction unmatched. This CDR3 region has 15 residues. The J gene is TRBJ2-1, the V gene TRBV5-5; 9 bases are a match to TRBD1. The sequence was obtained from a man aged 40-50 years with acute or convalescent COVID-19. The specimen was peripheral blood. The CDR3 sequence is CASSRGTGLHNEQFF. CDR3 DNA: TGTGCCAGCAGCCGGGGGACAGGGCTCCACAATGAGCAGTTCTTC.